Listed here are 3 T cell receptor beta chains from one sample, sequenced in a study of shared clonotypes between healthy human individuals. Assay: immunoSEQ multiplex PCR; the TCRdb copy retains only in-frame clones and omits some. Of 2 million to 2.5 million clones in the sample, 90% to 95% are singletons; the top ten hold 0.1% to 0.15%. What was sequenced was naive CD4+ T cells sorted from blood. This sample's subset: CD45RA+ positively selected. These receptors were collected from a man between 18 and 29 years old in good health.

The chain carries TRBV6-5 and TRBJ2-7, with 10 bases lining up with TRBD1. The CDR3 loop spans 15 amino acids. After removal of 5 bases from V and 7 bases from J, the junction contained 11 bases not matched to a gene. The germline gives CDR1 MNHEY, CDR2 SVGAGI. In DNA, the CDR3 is TGTGCCAGCAGTACCGCCGGGACAGGGGCTCGAGAGCAGTACTTC. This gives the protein CASSTAGTGAREQYF.

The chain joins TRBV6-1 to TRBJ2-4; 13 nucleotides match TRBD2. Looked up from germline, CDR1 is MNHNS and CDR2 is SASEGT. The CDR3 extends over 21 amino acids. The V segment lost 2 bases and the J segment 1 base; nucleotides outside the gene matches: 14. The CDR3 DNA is TGTGCCAGCAGTGAACTCCCACTAGCGGGAGGGTCCCGTGGTGCCAAAAACATTCAGTACTTC. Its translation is CASSELPLAGGSRGAKNIQYF.

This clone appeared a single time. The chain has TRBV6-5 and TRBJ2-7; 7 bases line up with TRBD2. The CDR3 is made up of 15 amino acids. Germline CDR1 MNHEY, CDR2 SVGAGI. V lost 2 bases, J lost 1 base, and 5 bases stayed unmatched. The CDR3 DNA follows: TGTGCCAGCAGTTACCAGGCGGGAGTTTCCTACGAGCAGTACTTC. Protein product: CASSYQAGVSYEQYF.